This TCR beta chain was recovered during a study of T-cell reconstitution after alpha-beta-depleted transplantation in children. The CDR3 has 16 residues. The J segment lost 6 bases and the V segment lost 4 bases, leaving 11 bases of the junction unmatched. The germline V gene encodes CDR1 KGHDR and CDR2 SFDVKD. In this sample, this clonotype turned up a few times. The authors prepared the TCRbeta library with unique molecular identifiers. TCRdb processed the PCR reads anew with MiXCR; each CDR3 protein has one entry. The table has just over 350,000 distinct CDR3 sequences, 10% to 15% seen once. The receptor comes from a human donor who donated a stem cell graft to a child with Fanconi anemia. The sequenced sample was PBMCs, obtained from the stem cell graft. The J gene is TRBJ2-1, the V gene TRBV24-1; the match to TRBD1 covers 7 bases. The DNA of the CDR3 is TGTGCCACCAGTGACTCGACAGGGATCTCTTTCAATGAGCAGTTCTTC. Protein sequence: CATSDSTGISFNEQFF.